This TCR beta chain stems from a study of neurological immune-mediated disorders. Study-wide results and caveats: No expanded-clone CDR3 amino acid sequence recurred across subjects, suggesting private TCR-beta repertoires.

Every sequencing run generated in excess of 180 million TCR-beta sequences. These sequences covered 15-18 subjects. MiXCR, applied by TCRdb to the 5' RACE reads, yields one record per CDR3 protein. The sample contains 40,000 to 55,000 distinct CDR3 sequences, about 9.4% of which appear only once. This clonotype showed up many times. The antigen remains unidentified. Trimming removed 8 bases at V and 3 bases at J, with 8 bases between. The CDR3 runs to 11 residues. The germline V gene has CDR1 MGHDK and CDR2 SYGVNS. V is TRBV25-1 and J is TRBJ2-7; D possibly corresponds to TRBD2 (5 bases). The TCR sequence derives from a middle-aged woman with HTLV-1-associated myelopathy (HAM/TSP). The sequencing input was PBMCs. The CDR3: CASGAGYEQYF. The CDR3 nucleotides read TGTGCCAGCGGCGCGGGCTACGAGCAGTACTTC.